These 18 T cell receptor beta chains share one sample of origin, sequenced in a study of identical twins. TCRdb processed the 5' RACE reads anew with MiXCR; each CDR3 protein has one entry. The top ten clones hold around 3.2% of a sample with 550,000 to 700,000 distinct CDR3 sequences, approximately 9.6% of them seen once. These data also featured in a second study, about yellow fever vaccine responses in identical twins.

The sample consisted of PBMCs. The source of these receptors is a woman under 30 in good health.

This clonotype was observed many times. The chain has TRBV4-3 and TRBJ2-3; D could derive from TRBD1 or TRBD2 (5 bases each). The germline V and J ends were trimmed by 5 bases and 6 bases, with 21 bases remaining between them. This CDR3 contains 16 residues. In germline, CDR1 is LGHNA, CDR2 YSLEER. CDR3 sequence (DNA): TGCGCCAGCAGCAACGAGAGGGGCGATATCGGGGATACGCAGTATTTT. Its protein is CASSNERGDIGDTQYF.

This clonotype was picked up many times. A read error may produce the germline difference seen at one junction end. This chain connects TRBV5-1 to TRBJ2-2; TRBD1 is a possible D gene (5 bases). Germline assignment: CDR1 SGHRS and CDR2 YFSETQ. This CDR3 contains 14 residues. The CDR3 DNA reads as TGTGCCAGCAGTTTGGCCAGGGACACCGGGGAGCTGTTTTTT. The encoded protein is CASSLARDTGELFF.

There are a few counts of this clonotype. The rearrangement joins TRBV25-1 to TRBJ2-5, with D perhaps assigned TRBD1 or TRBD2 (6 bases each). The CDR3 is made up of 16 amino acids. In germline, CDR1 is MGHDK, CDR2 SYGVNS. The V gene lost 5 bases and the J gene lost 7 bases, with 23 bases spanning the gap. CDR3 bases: TGTGCCAGCAGTCTCGAAGGGGGGAACGTCCCAGGGACCCAGTACTTC. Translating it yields CASSLEGGNVPGTQYF.

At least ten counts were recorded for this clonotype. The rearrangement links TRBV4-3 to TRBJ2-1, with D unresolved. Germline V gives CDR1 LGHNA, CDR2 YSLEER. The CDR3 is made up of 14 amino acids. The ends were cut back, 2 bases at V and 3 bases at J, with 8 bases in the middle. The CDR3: CASSQRASYNEQFF. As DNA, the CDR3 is TGCGCCAGCAGCCAAAGGGCTAGCTACAATGAGCAGTTCTTC.

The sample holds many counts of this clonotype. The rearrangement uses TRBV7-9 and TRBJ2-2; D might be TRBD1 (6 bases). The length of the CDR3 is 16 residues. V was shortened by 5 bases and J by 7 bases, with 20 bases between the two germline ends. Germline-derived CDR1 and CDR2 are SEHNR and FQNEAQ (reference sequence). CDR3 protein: CASSLQTGSSGGELFF. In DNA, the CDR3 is TGTGCCAGCAGCCTCCAAACAGGGTCCTCCGGCGGGGAGCTGTTTTTT.

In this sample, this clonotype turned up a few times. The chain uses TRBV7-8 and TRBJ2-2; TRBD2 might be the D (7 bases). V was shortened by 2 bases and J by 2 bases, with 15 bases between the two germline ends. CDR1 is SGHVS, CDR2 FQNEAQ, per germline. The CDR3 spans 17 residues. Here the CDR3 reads CASSLLGRGANTGELFF. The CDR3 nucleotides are TGTGCCAGCAGCTTACTCGGACGGGGGGCAAACACCGGGGAGCTGTTTTTT.

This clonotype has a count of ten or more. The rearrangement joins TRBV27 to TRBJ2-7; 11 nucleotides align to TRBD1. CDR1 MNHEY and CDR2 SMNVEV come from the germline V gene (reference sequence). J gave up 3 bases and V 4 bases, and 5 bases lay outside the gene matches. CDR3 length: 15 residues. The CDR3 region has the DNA TGTGCCAGCAGTTCCCGGACAGGGGGCATCTACGAGCAGTACTTC. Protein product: CASSSRTGGIYEQYF.

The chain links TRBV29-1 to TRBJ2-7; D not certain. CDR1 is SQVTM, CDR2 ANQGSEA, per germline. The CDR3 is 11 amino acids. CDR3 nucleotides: TGCGTTATACGGCACGGCAACGAGCAGTACTTC. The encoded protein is CVIRHGNEQYF.

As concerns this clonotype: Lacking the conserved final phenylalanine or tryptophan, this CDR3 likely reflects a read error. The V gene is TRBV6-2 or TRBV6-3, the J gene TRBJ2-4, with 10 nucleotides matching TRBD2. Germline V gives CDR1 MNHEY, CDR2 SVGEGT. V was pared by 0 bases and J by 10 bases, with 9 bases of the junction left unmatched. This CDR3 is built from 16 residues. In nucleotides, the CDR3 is TGTGCCAGCAGTTACTCCCAGCGGGAGGGCCTTGGGATTCAGTACCTC. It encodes CASSYSQREGLGIQYL.

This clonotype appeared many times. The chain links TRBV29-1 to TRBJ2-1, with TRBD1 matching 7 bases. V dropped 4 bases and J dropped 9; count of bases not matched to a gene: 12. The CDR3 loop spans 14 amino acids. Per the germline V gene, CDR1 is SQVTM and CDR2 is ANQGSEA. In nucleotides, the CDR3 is TGCAGCGTTGTCCGGGACAGAGGTTTTGGTGAGCAGTTCTTC. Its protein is CSVVRDRGFGEQFF.

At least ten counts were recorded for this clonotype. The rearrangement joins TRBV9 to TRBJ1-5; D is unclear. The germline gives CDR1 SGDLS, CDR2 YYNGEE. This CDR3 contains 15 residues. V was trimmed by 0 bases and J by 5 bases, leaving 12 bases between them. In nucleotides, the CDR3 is TGTGCCAGCAGCGTAGGGGCAGCATTCGATCAGCCCCAGCATTTT. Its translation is CASSVGAAFDQPQHF.

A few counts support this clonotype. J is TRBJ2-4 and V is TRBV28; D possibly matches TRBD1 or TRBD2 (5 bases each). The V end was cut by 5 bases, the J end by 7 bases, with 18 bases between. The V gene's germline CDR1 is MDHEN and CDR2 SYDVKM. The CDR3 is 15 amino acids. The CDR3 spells CASSPSGPPRNIQYF. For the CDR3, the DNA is TGTGCCAGCAGTCCTTCGGGACCGCCTCGGAACATTCAGTACTTC.

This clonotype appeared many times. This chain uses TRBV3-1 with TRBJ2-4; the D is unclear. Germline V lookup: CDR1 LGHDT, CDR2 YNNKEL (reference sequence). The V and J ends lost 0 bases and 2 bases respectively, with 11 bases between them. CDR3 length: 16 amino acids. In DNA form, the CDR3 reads TGTGCCAGCAGCCAAGAACCTGGCAGACCCAAAAACATTCAGTACTTC. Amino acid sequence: CASSQEPGRPKNIQYF.

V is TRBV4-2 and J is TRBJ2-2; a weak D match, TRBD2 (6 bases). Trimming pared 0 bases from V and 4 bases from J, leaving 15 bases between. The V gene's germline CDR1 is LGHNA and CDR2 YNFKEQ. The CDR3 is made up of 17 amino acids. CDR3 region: CASSQEQRQGGTGELFF. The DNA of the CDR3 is TGTGCCAGCAGCCAAGAGCAACGTCAGGGAGGCACCGGGGAGCTGTTTTTT.

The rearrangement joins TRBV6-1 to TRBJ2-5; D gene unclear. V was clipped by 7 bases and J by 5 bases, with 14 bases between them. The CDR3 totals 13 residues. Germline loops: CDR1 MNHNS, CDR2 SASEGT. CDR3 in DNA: TGTGCCAGCATGGGCCGGGCCATGGAGACCCAGTACTTC. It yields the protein CASMGRAMETQYF.

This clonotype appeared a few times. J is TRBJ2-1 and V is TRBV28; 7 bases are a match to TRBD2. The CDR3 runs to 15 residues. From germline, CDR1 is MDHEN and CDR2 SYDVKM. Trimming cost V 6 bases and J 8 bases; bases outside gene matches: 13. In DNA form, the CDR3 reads TGTGCCAGCAGCACCGCGGGAGTATCGAACGATGAGCAGTTCTTC. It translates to CASSTAGVSNDEQFF.

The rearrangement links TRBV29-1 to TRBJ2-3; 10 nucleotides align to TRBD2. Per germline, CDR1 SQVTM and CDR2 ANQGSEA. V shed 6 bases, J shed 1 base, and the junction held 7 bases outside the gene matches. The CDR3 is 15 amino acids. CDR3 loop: CSVVAGGQRTDTQYF. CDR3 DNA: TGCAGCGTGGTAGCGGGAGGCCAGCGCACAGATACGCAGTATTTT.

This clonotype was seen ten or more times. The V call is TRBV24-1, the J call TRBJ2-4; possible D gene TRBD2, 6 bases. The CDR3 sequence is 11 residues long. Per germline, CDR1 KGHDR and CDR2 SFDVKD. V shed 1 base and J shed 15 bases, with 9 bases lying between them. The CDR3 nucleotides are TGTGCCACCAGTGATTTCGGGGGAACGTACTTC. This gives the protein CATSDFGGTYF.